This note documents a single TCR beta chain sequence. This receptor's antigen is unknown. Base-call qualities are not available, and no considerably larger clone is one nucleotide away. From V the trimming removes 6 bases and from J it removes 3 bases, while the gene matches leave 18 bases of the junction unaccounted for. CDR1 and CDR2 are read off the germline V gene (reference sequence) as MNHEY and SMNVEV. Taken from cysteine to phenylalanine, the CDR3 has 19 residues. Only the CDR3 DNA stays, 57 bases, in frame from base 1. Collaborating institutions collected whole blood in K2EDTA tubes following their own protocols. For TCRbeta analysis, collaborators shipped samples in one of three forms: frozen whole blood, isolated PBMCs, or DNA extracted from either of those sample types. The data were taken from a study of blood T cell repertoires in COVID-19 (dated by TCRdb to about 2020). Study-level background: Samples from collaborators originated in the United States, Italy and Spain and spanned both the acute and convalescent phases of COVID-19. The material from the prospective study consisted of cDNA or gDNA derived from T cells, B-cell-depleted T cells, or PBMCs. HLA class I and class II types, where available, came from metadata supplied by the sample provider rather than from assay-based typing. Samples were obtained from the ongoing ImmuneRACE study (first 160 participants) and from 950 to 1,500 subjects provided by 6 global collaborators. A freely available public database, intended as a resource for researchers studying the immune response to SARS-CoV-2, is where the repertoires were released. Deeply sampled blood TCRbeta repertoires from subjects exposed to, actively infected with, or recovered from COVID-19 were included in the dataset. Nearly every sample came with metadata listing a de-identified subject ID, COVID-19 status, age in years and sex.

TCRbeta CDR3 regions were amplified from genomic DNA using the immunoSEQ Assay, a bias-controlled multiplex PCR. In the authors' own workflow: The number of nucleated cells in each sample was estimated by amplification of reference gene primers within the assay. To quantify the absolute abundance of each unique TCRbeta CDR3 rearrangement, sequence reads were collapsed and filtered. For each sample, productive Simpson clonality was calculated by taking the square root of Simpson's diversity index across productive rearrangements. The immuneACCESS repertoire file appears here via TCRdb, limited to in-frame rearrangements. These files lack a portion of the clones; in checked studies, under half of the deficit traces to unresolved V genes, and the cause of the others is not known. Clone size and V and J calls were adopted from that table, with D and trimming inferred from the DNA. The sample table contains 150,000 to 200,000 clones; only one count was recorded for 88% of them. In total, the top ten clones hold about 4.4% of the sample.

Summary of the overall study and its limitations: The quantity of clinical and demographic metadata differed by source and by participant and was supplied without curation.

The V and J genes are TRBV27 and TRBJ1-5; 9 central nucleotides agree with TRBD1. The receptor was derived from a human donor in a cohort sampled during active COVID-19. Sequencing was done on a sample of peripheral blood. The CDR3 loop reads CASRNPFGQGLLVNQPQHF. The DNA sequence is TGTGCCAGCAGAAATCCGTTCGGACAGGGGCTCCTGGTCAATCAGCCCCAGCATTTT.